The 19 T cell receptor beta chains below were found in one sample sequenced in a study of T cell responses to AZD1222 COVID-19 vaccine. The repertoire was sequenced with immunoSEQ multiplex PCR; TCRdb's copy has only in-frame clones and lacks some. The data show under 100,000 clones, approximately 83% seen once. The specimen was peripheral blood, collected 28 days after the second AZD1222 dose. All receptors come from an adult who received the AZD1222 COVID-19 vaccine.

The chain couples TRBV6-5 to TRBJ1-3; D remains unclear. Per germline, CDR1 MNHEY and CDR2 SVGAGI. The CDR3 has 15 residues. Trimming pared 6 bases from V and 0 bases from J, leaving 12 bases between. CDR3 in amino acids: CASRKEGHSGNTIYF. DNA of the CDR3: TGTGCCAGCAGGAAGGAGGGTCACTCTGGAAACACCATATATTTT.

This clone was seen only a few times. V usage is TRBV10-1 and J usage is TRBJ2-1, with D hard to call. This CDR3 has 11 amino acids. V lost 5 bases to trimming and J lost 10 bases, with 9 bases between them. Germline CDR1 WNHNN, CDR2 SYGVQD (reference sequence). CDR3 sequence: CASSRGLEQFF. CDR3 bases: TGCGCCAGCAGTAGAGGCCTAGAGCAGTTCTTC.

To note about this clone: One junction end does not reproduce the germline sequence, and a read error may be involved. The CDR3 sequence: CASSYASGAKF. The CDR3, as DNA: TGTGCCAGCAGTTACGCCTCAGGGGCCAAGTTT. The rearrangement links TRBV6-2 or TRBV6-3 to TRBJ1-1, with a possible D match to TRBD1 (6 bases). This CDR3 region has 11 residues. Germline V gene data show CDR1 as MNHEY and CDR2 as SVGEGT.

The chain couples TRBV19 to TRBJ1-2, with D uncertain. Germline V gene data show CDR1 as LNHDA and CDR2 as SQIVND (reference sequence). Deletions cut 7 bases from V and 4 bases from J, with 16 bases between. The CDR3 contains 14 residues. The CDR3 protein is CASIPFPGGYGYTF. In DNA form, the CDR3 reads TGTGCCAGTATCCCGTTCCCGGGCGGCTATGGCTACACCTTC. The full variable domain, completed using reference TRBV19 and TRBJ1-2, is DGGITQSPKYLFRKEGQNVTLSCEQNLNHDAMYWYRQDPGQGLRLIYYSQIVNDFQKGDIAEGYSVSREKKESFPLTVTSAQKNPTAFYLCASIPFPGGYGYTFGSGTRLTVV.

The chain links TRBV29-1 to TRBJ1-1; 8 positions match TRBD1. The J segment lost 3 bases and the V segment lost 6 bases, leaving 6 bases of the junction unmatched. The CDR3 spans 13 residues. From germline, CDR1 is SQVTM and CDR2 ANQGSEA. The CDR3 sequence: CSVRQGRDTEAFF. For the CDR3, the DNA is TGCAGCGTGAGACAGGGGCGGGACACTGAAGCTTTCTTT. Variable domain in full (rest from reference TRBV29-1 and TRBJ1-1): SAVISQKPSRDICQRGTSLTIQCQVDSQVTMMFWYRQQPGQSLTLIATANQGSEATYESGFVIDKFPISRPNLTFSTLTVSNMSPEDSSIYLCSVRQGRDTEAFFGQGTRLTVV.

The chain recombines TRBV14 with TRBJ2-1, with 8 bases that match TRBD2. CDR1 SGHDN and CDR2 FVKESK come from the germline V gene. This CDR3 spans 17 amino acids. The V segment lost 5 bases and the J segment 1 base; nucleotides outside the gene matches: 10. DNA of the CDR3: TGTGCCAGCAGCGGAAGCGGGAGTTATTTTTCCTACAATGAGCAGTTCTTC. Amino acids: CASSGSGSYFSYNEQFF.

The V gene is TRBV6-5, the J gene TRBJ2-7; 8 bases are shared with TRBD1. CDR3 size: 15 residues. Germline assignment: CDR1 MNHEY and CDR2 SVGAGI. The trim removed 0 bases at V and 4 bases at J, leaving 5 bases unmatched. The CDR3 loop reads CASSYSAGGGYEQYF. CDR3 bases: TGTGCCAGCAGTTACTCTGCAGGGGGCGGTTACGAGCAGTACTTC.

This chain links TRBV2 with TRBJ2-1; D remains unclear. V lost 8 bases, J lost 3 bases, and 14 bases lay in between. The CDR3 extends over 14 amino acids. Germline V gene sequence: CDR1 SNHLY, CDR2 FYNNEI. The CDR3 sequence: CASREESFYNEQFF. DNA of the CDR3: TGTGCCAGCCGAGAAGAGTCCTTCTACAATGAGCAGTTCTTC.

The rearrangement joins TRBV4-2 to TRBJ2-5; TRBD2 matches 12 bases. Trimming cost V 2 bases and J 5 bases; bases outside gene matches: 9. Germline loops: CDR1 LGHNA, CDR2 YNFKEQ. The CDR3 is made up of 17 amino acids. CDR3: CASSQHLRTSGKETQYF. CDR3 DNA: TGTGCCAGCAGCCAACACTTGAGGACTAGCGGGAAGGAGACCCAGTACTTC.

V and J are TRBV27 and TRBJ2-4; no clear D. The CDR3 contains 14 residues. Per the germline V gene, CDR1 is MNHEY and CDR2 is SMNVEV (reference sequence). The V gene lost 3 bases and the J gene lost 12 bases, with 18 bases spanning the gap. The CDR3 region has the DNA TGTGCCAGCAGTTTGATTGGTTCAACGACCGGTCAGTACTTC. Amino acid sequence: CASSLIGSTTGQYF.

This clone appeared a single time. This chain uses TRBV2 with TRBJ1-2; D gene unclear. Per the germline V gene, CDR1 is SNHLY and CDR2 is FYNNEI. The CDR3 is 15 residues long. V lost 7 bases to trimming and J lost 7 bases, with 22 bases between them. The CDR3, as DNA: TGTGCCAGCACCTCGGAGGCGATGGCCTTTCGTGGCTACACCTTC. Protein sequence: CASTSEAMAFRGYTF.

This sequence joins TRBV5-4 and TRBJ2-6; either TRBD1 or TRBD2 may supply D (6 bases each). CDR3 length equals 17 residues. Trimming shortened V by 0 bases and J by 0 bases, and 10 bases separated the two germline ends. Germline V gene lookup returns CDR1 SGHNT and CDR2 YYREEE (reference sequence). CDR3 residues: CASSLGGALSGANVLTF. DNA for the CDR3: TGTGCCAGCAGCTTGGGGGGGGCCCTCTCTGGGGCCAACGTCCTGACTTTC.

The chain is built from TRBV19 and TRBJ1-1; D might be TRBD1 (5 bases). Germline CDR1 reads LNHDA; CDR2 reads SQIVND (reference sequence). Trimming shortened V by 7 bases and J by 10 bases, and 25 bases separated the two germline ends. The CDR3 is 15 amino acids. CDR3 sequence reads: CASKGGWGEDLGAFF. The CDR3 bases are TGTGCCAGTAAGGGTGGTTGGGGGGAGGACTTGGGAGCTTTCTTT.

The chain links TRBV3-1 (or the pseudogene TRBV3-2) to TRBJ1-1; D is undetermined. Deletions cut 5 bases from V and 0 bases from J, with 10 bases between. The CDR3 is 14 amino acids. CDR1 LGHDT and CDR2 YNNKEL come from the germline V gene (reference sequence). CDR3 sequence: CASSNPSMNTEAFF. CDR3 bases: TGTGCCAGCAGCAATCCGAGTATGAACACTGAAGCTTTCTTT.

The genes are TRBV6-2 or TRBV6-3 and TRBJ1-5, with no clear D. CDR3 length: 11 amino acids. Per germline, CDR1 MNHEY and CDR2 SVGEGT. Trimming pared 5 bases from V and 9 bases from J, leaving 8 bases between. The CDR3 sequence is CASSNGAPQHF. The CDR3, as DNA: TGTGCCAGCAGTAACGGTGCGCCCCAGCATTTT.

This sequence joins TRBV19 and TRBJ2-1, with 11 bases lining up with TRBD2. V shed 10 bases and J 7 bases; nucleotides not matched to a gene: 12. This CDR3 contains 15 residues. Germline CDR1 and CDR2: LNHDA and SQIVND (reference sequence). DNA of the CDR3: TGTGCCACCAAACCCCCTAGCGGGAGGTTGAATGAGCAGTTCTTC. It encodes CATKPPSGRLNEQFF.

This clone has more than one count but fewer than ten. For the CDR3, the DNA is TGTGCCAGCACCCTACCGGGGTCGGCTCAGCCCCAGCATTTT. Protein product: CASTLPGSAQPQHF. This rearrangement joins TRBV6-1 to TRBJ1-5, with unresolved D. Germline assignment: CDR1 MNHNS and CDR2 SASEGT. The V and J ends lost 7 bases and 6 bases respectively, with 16 bases between them. There are 14 residues in the CDR3.

The chain has TRBV1 and TRBJ2-1; TRBD1 was called by the table and not checked on the DNA. TRBV1 is flagged as a pseudogene. The CDR3 length is 17 residues. Written as DNA, the CDR3 is TGCACCAGCAGCCAGCAAGCCGGGACAGCAAAAGACAATGAGCAGTTCTTC. Translated, it gives CTSSQQAGTAKDNEQFF.

V is TRBV4-3 and J is TRBJ1-2; D uncertain. The CDR3 loop spans 15 amino acids. V was trimmed by 0 bases and J by 5 bases, leaving 13 bases between them. CDR1 is LGHNA and CDR2 is YSLEER in the germline V gene. In DNA, the CDR3 is TGCGCCAGCAGCCAAGATATGACCTCCCAGTATGGCTACACCTTC. Encoded protein: CASSQDMTSQYGYTF.